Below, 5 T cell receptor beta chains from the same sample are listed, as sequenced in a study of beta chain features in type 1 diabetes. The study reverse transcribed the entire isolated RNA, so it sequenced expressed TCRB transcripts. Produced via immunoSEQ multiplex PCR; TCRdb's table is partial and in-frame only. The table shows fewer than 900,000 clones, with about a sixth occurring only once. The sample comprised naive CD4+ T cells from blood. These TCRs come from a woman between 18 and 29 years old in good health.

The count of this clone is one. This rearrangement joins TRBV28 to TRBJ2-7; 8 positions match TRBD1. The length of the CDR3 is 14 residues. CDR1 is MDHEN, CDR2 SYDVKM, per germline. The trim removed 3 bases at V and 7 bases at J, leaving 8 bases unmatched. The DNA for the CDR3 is TGTGCCAGCAGTTTGGGGACAGGATCGGGGGAGCAGTACTTC. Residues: CASSLGTGSGEQYF.

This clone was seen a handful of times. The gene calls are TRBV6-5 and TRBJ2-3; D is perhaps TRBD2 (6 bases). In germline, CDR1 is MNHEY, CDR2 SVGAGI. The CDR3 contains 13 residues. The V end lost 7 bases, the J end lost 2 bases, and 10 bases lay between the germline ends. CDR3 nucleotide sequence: TGTGCCAGCACGGGACTGGACACAGATACGCAGTATTTT. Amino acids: CASTGLDTDTQYF.

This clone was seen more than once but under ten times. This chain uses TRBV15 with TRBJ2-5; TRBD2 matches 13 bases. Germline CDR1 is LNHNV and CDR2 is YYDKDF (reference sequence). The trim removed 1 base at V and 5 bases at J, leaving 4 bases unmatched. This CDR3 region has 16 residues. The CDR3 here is CATSRGGLAGTETQYF. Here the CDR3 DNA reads TGTGCCACCAGCAGAGGGGGACTAGCGGGAACCGAGACCCAGTACTTC.

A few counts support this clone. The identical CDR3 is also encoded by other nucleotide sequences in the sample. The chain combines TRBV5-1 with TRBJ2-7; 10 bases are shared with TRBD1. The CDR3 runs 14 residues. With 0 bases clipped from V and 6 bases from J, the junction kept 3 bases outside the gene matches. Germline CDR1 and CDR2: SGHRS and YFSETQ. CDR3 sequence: CASSLETGGSEQYF. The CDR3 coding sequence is TGCGCCAGCAGCTTGGAGACAGGGGGCTCCGAGCAGTACTTC.

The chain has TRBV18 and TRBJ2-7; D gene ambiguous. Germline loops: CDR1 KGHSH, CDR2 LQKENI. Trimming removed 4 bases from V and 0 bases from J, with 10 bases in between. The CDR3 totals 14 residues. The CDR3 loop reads CASSHGTVSYEQYF. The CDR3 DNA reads TGTGCCAGCTCACACGGAACCGTCTCCTACGAGCAGTACTTC.